The sequence of this T cell receptor beta chain was determined in a study of cytomegalovirus exposure and HLA in healthy donors. Study in general: Early release data held about 85 million unique TCRs from HLA-typed donors.

PCR primers comprised 60 Vbeta and 13 Jbeta primers. TCRdb's copy holds only in-frame clones and misses some; the assay was immunoSEQ multiplex PCR. Of 150,000 to 200,000 clones listed, more than 70% were seen once; the top ten hold around 1%. This clone was recorded once. What it binds is not known. Study-level results: Later examination showed HLA-associated TCR beta chains had greater clonal expansion than equally common others. Investigators reported 150 to 200 TCR beta chains as tied to cytomegalovirus. Researchers reported that three CMV-associated chains were confirmed in vitro as CMV antigen-specific.

CDR1 is SEHNR and CDR2 is FQNEAQ in the germline V gene (reference sequence). The CDR3 has 10 residues. This sequence was found in a woman aged 40 to 50 in good health and CMV-seronegative. The chain links TRBV7-9 to TRBJ1-1, with D unresolved. The sample consisted of PBMCs. The CDR3 DNA reads TGTTCCGCAGGAAACACTGAAGCTTTCTTT. Amino acids: CSAGNTEAFF.